Listed here are 16 T cell receptor beta chains from one sample, sequenced in a study of OX40 agonist ivuxolimab in advanced cancers. Sequenced by immunoSEQ multiplex PCR; TCRdb stores in-frame clones only, minus some. The sample contains about 70,000 clones, approximately 78% of which appear only once. The source was CD4+ or CD8+ T cells sorted from blood, collected in a trial of the OX40 agonist ivuxolimab. The source is an adult with an advanced solid tumor such as melanoma, head and neck, liver or kidney cancer.

This clone was detected once. The chain carries TRBV15 and TRBJ2-2, with D perhaps TRBD1 (6 bases). Germline CDR1 reads LNHNV; CDR2 reads YYDKDF (reference sequence). V lost 3 bases, J lost 1 base, and 6 bases lay in between. The CDR3 covers 14 residues. The CDR3, as DNA: TGTGCCACCAGCAGGGACAGGAACACCGGGGAGCTGTTTTTT. It yields the protein CATSRDRNTGELFF.

The V gene is TRBV5-6, the J gene TRBJ2-3; possible D gene TRBD2, 5 bases. The CDR3 is made up of 15 amino acids. V gave up 3 bases and J gave up 2 bases, with 13 bases separating them. Germline V gives CDR1 SGHDT, CDR2 YYEEEE. CDR3 DNA sequence: TGTGCCAGCAGCTACTTACCGGACTCCACAGATACGCAGTATTTT. This translates into CASSYLPDSTDTQYF.

The J gene is TRBJ2-1, the V gene TRBV29-1; D possibly corresponds to TRBD2 (7 bases). With 4 bases removed from V and 5 bases from J, the gap between germline ends came to 12 bases. The CDR3 is 13 amino acids. Germline V gene data show CDR1 as SQVTM and CDR2 as ANQGSEA. The CDR3 spells CSVARGGNNEQFF. The DNA of the CDR3 is TGCAGCGTTGCCAGGGGAGGGAACAATGAGCAGTTCTTC.

The chain recombines TRBV18 with TRBJ2-1, with 8 bases matching TRBD1. The trim removed 3 bases at V and 5 bases at J, leaving 6 bases unmatched. The CDR3 extends over 15 amino acids. CDR1 is KGHSH, CDR2 LQKENI, per germline. The chain's CDR3 is CASSPFQGADNEQFF. The CDR3 DNA reads as TGTGCCAGCTCACCCTTTCAGGGGGCCGACAATGAGCAGTTCTTC. Full variable domain (remainder filled in from reference TRBV18 and TRBJ2-1): NAGVMQNPRHLVRRRGQEARLRCSPMKGHSHVYWYRQLPEEGLKFMVYLQKENIIDESGMPKERFSAEFPKEGPSILRIQQVVRGDSAAYFCASSPFQGADNEQFFGPGTRLTVL.

This chain uses TRBV6-5 with TRBJ2-2, with no clear D. Germline V gene lookup returns CDR1 MNHEY and CDR2 SVGAGI. CDR3 length: 12 residues. V shed 2 bases and J shed 6 bases, with 4 bases lying between them. This CDR3 reads CASSYLSGELFF. CDR3 in DNA: TGTGCCAGCAGTTACCTTTCCGGGGAGCTGTTTTTT.

Worth noting for this clone: Other DNA sequences in this specimen translate into the identical CDR3. J is TRBJ1-2 and V is TRBV11-1, with 8 bases fitting TRBD1. CDR1 is SGHAT, CDR2 FQDESV, per germline (reference sequence). The CDR3 has 16 residues. J gave up 6 bases and V 5 bases, and 14 bases lay outside the gene matches. CDR3 sequence: CASSAGTGQRLHGYTF. CDR3 DNA sequence: TGTGCCAGCAGCGCCGGGACAGGCCAAAGATTACATGGCTACACCTTC.

The gene calls are TRBV6-6 and TRBJ2-5, with TRBD1 identical over 7 bases. The V and J ends lost 5 bases and 2 bases, in that order; junction bases with no gene match: 8. Germline V gene data show CDR1 as MNHNY and CDR2 as SVGAGI (reference sequence). The CDR3 consists of 15 residues. CDR3 sequence: CASSQPTGIQETQYF. CDR3 DNA: TGTGCCAGCAGTCAACCGACAGGGATACAAGAGACCCAGTACTTC.

A few counts support this clone. The chain links TRBV7-2 to TRBJ2-3; D call uncertain. In germline, CDR1 is SGHTA, CDR2 FQGNSA. The CDR3 extends over 14 amino acids. V was trimmed by 3 bases and J by 2 bases, leaving 9 bases between them. This CDR3 reads CASSLALYTDTQYF. CDR3 DNA: TGTGCCAGCAGCTTGGCTCTTTACACAGATACGCAGTATTTT.

The chain couples TRBV7-6 to TRBJ2-5; 7 nucleotides align to TRBD1. Germline CDR1 reads SGHVS; CDR2 reads FNYEAQ. CDR3 size: 13 residues. The V segment lost 5 bases and the J segment 2 bases; nucleotides outside the gene matches: 2. The DNA of the CDR3 is TGTGCCAGCAGCGGACAGGCACAAGAGACCCAGTACTTC. It yields the protein CASSGQAQETQYF.

The rearrangement links TRBV11-3 to TRBJ2-2; 7 nucleotides line up with TRBD2. The CDR3 consists of 15 residues. Germline V gene sequence: CDR1 SGHNT, CDR2 YENEEA. V lost 4 bases and J lost 0; bases outside the gene matches: 2. The CDR3 loop reads CASSYGTTNTGELFF. CDR3 DNA sequence: TGTGCCAGCAGCTACGGGACTACGAACACCGGGGAGCTGTTTTTT.

About this clone: The same CDR3 can be traced to other DNA sequences in this sample. The chain is built from TRBV5-1 and TRBJ1-1; 7 positions match TRBD1. In germline, CDR1 is SGHRS, CDR2 YFSETQ. The CDR3 is 15 amino acids. Losses at the gene ends were 4 bases for V and 2 bases for J; bases not matched to a gene: 8. For the CDR3, the DNA is TGCGCCAGCAGCCTTACCGGGACAGTAAACACTGAAGCTTTCTTT. Translation gives CASSLTGTVNTEAFF.

V usage is TRBV4-3 and J usage is TRBJ2-1; D call uncertain. The CDR3 covers 14 residues. Trimming pared 1 base from V and 10 bases from J, leaving 14 bases between. CDR1 and CDR2 from the germline V gene are LGHNA and YSLEER. In DNA, the CDR3 is TGCGCCAGCAGCCAAGTTACCCCGGGTGGCGAGCAGTTCTTC. This sequence encodes CASSQVTPGGEQFF.

The chain carries TRBV7-9 and TRBJ2-3, with TRBD2 matching over 8 bases. CDR1 is SEHNR, CDR2 FQNEAQ, per germline (reference sequence). The junction had 5 bases not matched to a gene; V was cut back by 2 bases and J by 1 base. The CDR3 has 16 residues. The CDR3 sequence: CASSLWVSGGTDTQYF. CDR3 nucleotide sequence: TGTGCCAGCAGCTTATGGGTTAGCGGGGGCACAGATACGCAGTATTTT.

The chain joins TRBV6-6 to TRBJ2-7, with TRBD1 identical over 8 bases. The germline V gene has CDR1 MNHNY and CDR2 SVGAGI (reference sequence). There are 15 residues in the CDR3. Trimming at V came to 4 bases and at J to 2 bases, leaving 7 bases not matched to a gene. Here the CDR3 reads CASSSYRGITYEQYF. Written as DNA, the CDR3 is TGTGCCAGCAGTTCTTACAGGGGGATAACCTACGAGCAGTACTTC.

In this sample, this clone turned up a few times. Written as DNA, the CDR3 is TGTGCCAGCAGTGAAGGCCACTATAATCAGCCCCAGCATTTT. It is translated as CASSEGHYNQPQHF. V usage is TRBV2 and J usage is TRBJ1-5; D is uncertain. Germline CDR1 is SNHLY and CDR2 is FYNNEI. This CDR3 comprises 14 residues. V was clipped by 1 base and J by 4 bases, with 8 bases between them. Supplemented by reference TRBV2 and TRBJ1-5, the full variable domain reads EPEVTQTPSHQVTQMGQEVILRCVPISNHLYFYWYRQILGQKVEFLVSFYNNEISEKSEIFDDQFSVERPDGSNFTLKIRSTKLEDSAMYFCASSEGHYNQPQHFGDGTRLSIL.

The rearrangement uses TRBV4-2 and TRBJ2-2, with a possible D match to TRBD2 (5 bases). Germline loops: CDR1 LGHNA, CDR2 YNFKEQ. The germline V and J ends were trimmed by 6 bases and 2 bases, with 10 bases remaining between them. The CDR3 is made up of 14 amino acids. CDR3 region: CASRELENTGELFF. DNA for the CDR3: TGTGCCAGCAGAGAACTAGAAAACACCGGGGAGCTGTTTTTT.